The clone carrying this TCR beta chain was recorded at least ten times. What it recognizes is unknown. Time point defined: longitudinal time-point 2. TCRdb re-derived calls from the 5' RACE reads in MiXCR, one entry per CDR3 protein. This sample has under 100,000 distinct CDR3 sequences, with around 13% found just once. The sample comes from a study of neurological immune-mediated disorders. General study points: The absence of any CDR3 amino acid sequence shared by expanded clones across subjects suggests that repertoires were private in all groups.

This CDR3 has 16 amino acids. Looked up from germline, CDR1 is SNHLY and CDR2 is FYNNEI. The germline V and J ends were trimmed by 7 bases and 1 base, with 16 bases remaining between them. The J gene is TRBJ2-2, the V gene TRBV2, with D perhaps assigned TRBD1 or TRBD2 (5 bases each). The clonotype originates from a female donor with HTLV-1-associated myelopathy (HAM/TSP). Sequenced input: PBMCs. The CDR3: CASNIRDELNTGELFF. As DNA, the CDR3 is TGTGCCAGCAATATCCGGGACGAGCTGAACACCGGGGAGCTGTTTTTT.